Presented here are 27 T cell receptor beta chains from one specimen sequenced in a study of OX40 agonist ivuxolimab in advanced cancers. The repertoire was sequenced with immunoSEQ multiplex PCR; TCRdb's copy has only in-frame clones and lacks some. The sample lists just under 45,000 clones; roughly 80% were seen once. The starting material was CD4+ or CD8+ T cells sorted from blood, obtained in a trial of the OX40 agonist ivuxolimab. The origin of the receptors is an adult with an advanced solid tumor such as melanoma, head and neck, liver or kidney cancer.

The chain has TRBV29-1 and TRBJ1-5; unclear D gene. Germline V gives CDR1 SQVTM, CDR2 ANQGSEA. Trimming cost V 4 bases and J 0 bases, with 10 bases left between them. This CDR3 contains 14 residues. The chain's CDR3 is CSVGTVNSNQPQHF. The CDR3 bases are TGCAGCGTTGGGACTGTCAATAGCAATCAGCCCCAGCATTTT.

V and J are TRBV7-2 and TRBJ2-1; D may be TRBD2 (5 bases). Germline CDR1 is SGHTA and CDR2 is FQGNSA. The V gene lost 0 bases and the J gene lost 8 bases, with 5 bases spanning the gap. The CDR3 consists of 12 residues. CDR3 DNA sequence: TGTGCCAGCAGCTTAGCGCGGGATGAGCAGTTCTTC. Amino acid sequence: CASSLARDEQFF.

The CDR3 protein is CASRPQGPEAFF. The CDR3 DNA reads TGTGCCAGCAGGCCACAGGGCCCTGAAGCTTTCTTT. V usage is TRBV6-6 and J usage is TRBJ1-1, with a weak D call TRBD1 (6 bases). The V and J ends lost 6 bases and 6 bases respectively, with 11 bases between them. The germline V gene encodes CDR1 MNHNY and CDR2 SVGAGI (reference sequence). CDR3 length: 12 residues.

The sample holds a few counts of this clone. The chain employs TRBV6-6 and TRBJ1-6; D is undetermined. Germline values: CDR1 MNHNY, CDR2 SVGAGI (reference sequence). V was cut by 2 bases and J by 13 bases, with 9 bases left in between. The CDR3 runs 12 residues. CDR3 region: CASSYGSRPLHF. As DNA, the CDR3 is TGTGCCAGCAGTTACGGATCGAGGCCCCTCCACTTT.

The chain has TRBV6-5 and TRBJ1-4; the D gene is possibly TRBD1 (5 bases). V was cut by 0 bases and J by 7 bases, with 12 bases left in between. This CDR3 region has 15 residues. The germline V gene encodes CDR1 MNHEY and CDR2 SVGAGI. The CDR3 bases are TGTGCCAGCAGTTACTCGAAAGGGGTGGGTGAAAAACTGTTTTTT. Translating it yields CASSYSKGVGEKLFF.

The chain uses TRBV10-2 and TRBJ2-4, with D possibly TRBD2 on 5 matching bases. The length of the CDR3 is 19 residues. Germline V lookup: CDR1 WSHSY, CDR2 SAAADI. Trimming cost V 0 bases and J 0 bases, with 18 bases left between them. Here the CDR3 reads CASSESTGSNSLAKNIQYF. The DNA for the CDR3 is TGCGCCAGCAGTGAGTCGACGGGATCCAATTCTCTAGCCAAAAACATTCAGTACTTC.

The rearrangement links TRBV15 to TRBJ2-5; 8 nucleotides agree with TRBD1. The junction had 7 bases not matched to a gene; V was cut back by 5 bases and J by 2 bases. Germline CDR1 reads LNHNV; CDR2 reads YYDKDF (reference sequence). The CDR3 covers 15 residues. The CDR3 protein is CATSPRQGTQETQYF. The CDR3 nucleotides are TGTGCCACCAGCCCAAGACAGGGGACTCAAGAGACCCAGTACTTC.

V gene TRBV2 combines with J gene TRBJ1-2; tentative D call: TRBD1 (5 bases). Per germline, CDR1 SNHLY and CDR2 FYNNEI. This CDR3 comprises 15 residues. V shed 2 bases and J shed 7 bases, with 17 bases lying between them. CDR3 DNA sequence: TGTGCCAGCAGTGAATTTGCAGGGAGTTCTCTTGGCTACACCTTC. Its protein is CASSEFAGSSLGYTF.

The rearrangement uses TRBV27 and TRBJ2-5; possibly TRBD1 or TRBD2 for D (5 bases each). The V and J ends lost 7 bases and 6 bases respectively, with 24 bases between them. CDR1 is MNHEY and CDR2 is SMNVEV in the germline V gene (reference sequence). The CDR3 consists of 16 residues. Here the CDR3 reads CASTFRVQGPRKTQYF. As DNA, the CDR3 is TGTGCCAGCACCTTTAGGGTGCAGGGACCAAGGAAGACCCAGTACTTC.

This sequence joins TRBV5-1 and TRBJ2-4, with 8 nucleotides matching TRBD1. CDR1 is SGHRS, CDR2 YFSETQ, per germline. The CDR3 consists of 14 residues. V dropped 5 bases and J dropped 6; count of bases not matched to a gene: 7. CDR3 region: CASRGGQGSNIQYF. CDR3 DNA: TGCGCCAGCAGGGGAGGACAGGGTTCAAACATTCAGTACTTC.

V gene TRBV19 combines with J gene TRBJ2-2, with 7 bases fitting TRBD1. Germline CDR1 is LNHDA and CDR2 is SQIVND (reference sequence). The J segment lost 1 base and the V segment lost 7 bases, leaving 6 bases of the junction unmatched. The CDR3 loop spans 15 amino acids. CDR3 coding DNA: TGTGCCAGTAATCCCTGGACAGGGAACACCGGGGAGCTGTTTTTT. This encodes CASNPWTGNTGELFF.

The gene calls are TRBV30 and TRBJ2-3; D may be TRBD1 (6 bases). Trimming removed 8 bases at V and 1 base at J, with 13 bases between. In germline, CDR1 is GTSNPN, CDR2 SVGIG (reference sequence). CDR3 size: 13 residues. The CDR3 reads CARAGVGTDTQYF. For the CDR3, the DNA is TGTGCCCGGGCAGGGGTCGGCACAGATACGCAGTATTTT. The variable domain in full, with the rest retrieved from reference TRBV30 and TRBJ2-3, is SQTIHQWPATLVQPVGSPLSLECTVEGTSNPNLYWYRQAAGRGLQLLFYSVGIGQISSEVPQNLSASRPQDRQFILSSKKLLLSDSGFYLCARAGVGTDTQYFGPGTRLTVL.

CDR3 in DNA: TGTGCCAGCAGCCTGGGACAGGGTAAAAATTCACCCCTCCACTTT. Its translation: CASSLGQGKNSPLHF. The gene calls are TRBV9 and TRBJ1-6, with 9 bases fitting TRBD1. J was trimmed by 7 bases and V by 4 bases; bases with no gene match: 6. CDR3 size: 15 residues. Germline lookup yields CDR1 SGDLS and CDR2 YYNGEE.

This clone was observed a handful of times. The rearrangement links TRBV7-2 to TRBJ2-7, with TRBD1 matching over 7 bases. CDR3 length equals 15 residues. The junction had 11 bases not matched to a gene; V was cut back by 5 bases and J by 4 bases. Germline V gene lookup returns CDR1 SGHTA and CDR2 FQGNSA. The CDR3 loop is CASSPGTAKPYEQYF. For the CDR3, the DNA is TGTGCCAGCAGCCCCGGGACAGCCAAACCGTACGAGCAGTACTTC.

The chain employs TRBV6-4 and TRBJ1-1; 7 nucleotides line up with TRBD1. V was pared by 4 bases and J by 2 bases, with 4 bases of the junction left unmatched. In germline, CDR1 is MRHNA, CDR2 SNTAGT. The CDR3 contains 14 residues. CDR3 nucleotide sequence: TGTGCCAGCAGTGTGGAAGGGGGCAACACTGAAGCTTTCTTT. This translates into CASSVEGGNTEAFF.

This chain connects TRBV9 to TRBJ2-2; 8 bases are a match to TRBD2. Looked up from germline, CDR1 is SGDLS and CDR2 is YYNGEE. The junction had 12 bases not matched to a gene; V was cut back by 1 base and J by 7 bases. The CDR3 is 17 residues long. The CDR3 loop is CASSVSTPSGGIGELFF. The CDR3 coding sequence is TGTGCCAGCAGCGTATCGACCCCCTCGGGGGGGATCGGGGAGCTGTTTTTT. The whole variable domain, remainder taken from reference TRBV9 and TRBJ2-2, is DSGVTQTPKHLITATGQRVTLRCSPRSGDLSVYWYQQSLDQGLQFLIQYYNGEERAKGNILERFSAQQFPDLHSELNLSSLELGDSALYFCASSVSTPSGGIGELFFGEGSRLTVL.

The chain combines TRBV19 with TRBJ2-3, with D tentatively TRBD2 (6 bases). Germline CDR1 reads LNHDA; CDR2 reads SQIVND (reference sequence). The CDR3 contains 15 residues. V lost 4 bases, J lost 2 bases, and 13 bases lay in between. CDR3 nucleotides: TGTGCCAGTAGTACCATCCGGGACTTCACAGATACGCAGTATTTT. Its protein product is CASSTIRDFTDTQYF.

This clone came up a few times. This chain links TRBV15 with TRBJ1-4; 9 bases agree with TRBD1. The CDR3 extends over 18 amino acids. Germline V CDR1 and CDR2: LNHNV, YYDKDF (reference sequence). V lost 3 bases and J lost 7; bases outside the gene matches: 15. CDR3 region: CATSSRDRAEGLGEKLFF. The CDR3 DNA is TGTGCCACCAGCAGCCGGGACAGGGCAGAGGGTTTGGGTGAAAAACTGTTTTTT.

For the CDR3, the DNA is TGTGCCAGCAGTTTTGGGACGGCAGTCACCGGGGAGCTGTTTTTT. Amino acids: CASSFGTAVTGELFF. The chain employs TRBV28 and TRBJ2-2; D possibly matches TRBD1 or TRBD2 (5 bases each). The CDR3 loop spans 15 amino acids. With 3 bases removed from V and 4 bases from J, the gap between germline ends came to 12 bases. Per germline, CDR1 MDHEN and CDR2 SYDVKM.

The chain uses TRBV19 and TRBJ1-2; TRBD1 matches at 8 bases. The V gene end was trimmed by 5 bases and the J gene end by 6 bases; junction bases not matched to a gene: 5. Germline V CDR1 and CDR2: LNHDA, SQIVND (reference sequence). The CDR3 sequence is 13 residues long. The CDR3 protein is CASSLDRVDGYTF. Here the CDR3 DNA reads TGTGCCAGTAGTCTGGACAGGGTAGATGGCTACACCTTC.

The chain employs TRBV19 and TRBJ1-3; a possible D gene is TRBD1 (5 bases). The CDR3 contains 14 residues. The V gene's germline CDR1 is LNHDA and CDR2 SQIVND (reference sequence). The germline V and J ends were trimmed by 6 bases and 2 bases, with 11 bases remaining between them. The CDR3 reads CASRGGEAGNTIYF. CDR3 in DNA: TGTGCCAGTAGGGGAGGGGAAGCTGGAAACACCATATATTTT.

In this sample, this clone turned up a few times. The chain links TRBV7-2 to TRBJ2-5; 7 nucleotides line up with TRBD2. This CDR3 has 15 residues. Per the germline V gene, CDR1 is SGHTA and CDR2 is FQGNSA. V lost 6 bases to trimming and J lost 5 bases; unmatched junction nucleotides: 12. DNA for the CDR3: TGTGCCAGCAGTCCGGGCCAAGCGGGGTCTGAGACCCAGTACTTC. The encoded protein is CASSPGQAGSETQYF.

The CDR3 loop reads CASTKEDGIGYTF. The CDR3 nucleotides read TGTGCCAGCACTAAAGAAGATGGCATCGGCTACACCTTC. The chain employs TRBV2 and TRBJ1-2, with D hard to call. V lost 7 bases to trimming and J lost 8 bases, with 17 bases between them. CDR3 length equals 13 residues. Germline CDR1 reads SNHLY; CDR2 reads FYNNEI.

This sequence joins TRBV7-2 and TRBJ2-1, with D unresolved. The germline V gene encodes CDR1 SGHTA and CDR2 FQGNSA. V lost 1 base to trimming and J lost 6 bases, with 16 bases between them. The CDR3 runs 16 residues. Here the CDR3 DNA reads TGTGCCAGCAGCTTAGTTCTCGGGCCGGCAGCCAATGAGCAGTTCTTC. Encoded protein: CASSLVLGPAANEQFF.

The rearrangement uses TRBV11-2 and TRBJ1-6, with TRBD1 identical over 8 bases. J was trimmed by 7 bases and V by 4 bases; bases with no gene match: 3. This CDR3 comprises 14 residues. The germline V gene encodes CDR1 SGHAT and CDR2 FQNNGV. This CDR3 reads CASSSGTGNSPLHF. CDR3 coding DNA: TGTGCCAGCAGCTCCGGGACAGGCAATTCACCCCTCCACTTT.

This rearrangement joins TRBV6-6 to TRBJ2-5; weak D call: TRBD2 (5 bases). There are 15 residues in the CDR3. V lost 0 bases, J lost 2 bases, and 10 bases lay in between. Per the germline V gene, CDR1 is MNHNY and CDR2 is SVGAGI (reference sequence). For the CDR3, the DNA is TGTGCCAGCAGTTACTCTATTCCGGGACAAGAGACCCAGTACTTC. Translated: CASSYSIPGQETQYF.

The sample holds one count of this clone. The chain uses TRBV6-1 and TRBJ1-1, with no clear D. Germline V lookup: CDR1 MNHNS, CDR2 SASEGT. V was trimmed by 11 bases and J by 0 bases, leaving 10 bases between them. There are 12 residues in the CDR3. The CDR3 nucleotides read TGTGCCGCTGGGCGGATGAACACTGAAGCTTTCTTT. Amino acids: CAAGRMNTEAFF.